Below, one T cell receptor beta chain is given with its context. Its specificity is unknown. Cell sorting on a FACSAria was used to separate CD4+ and CD8+ T cells from the PBMCs. Reverse transcription of extracted RNA yielded cDNA, which provided the sequencing template. TCRdb's copy holds only in-frame clones and misses some; the assay was immunoSEQ multiplex PCR. The sample yields 150,000 to 200,000 clones, more than 60% seen once. The entry originates in a study of CD8+ T cells in alopecia areata. The germline V gene encodes CDR1 SGHTA and CDR2 FQGNSA. This CDR3 has 14 amino acids. V shed 1 base and J shed 2 bases, with 6 bases lying between them. The study, taken as a whole, reports: Sharing of TCRs across patients appeared less clear than in mice, possibly for HLA-related reasons.

The J gene is TRBJ2-1, the V gene TRBV7-2; D remains ambiguous. Sequenced material: CD4+ T cells sorted from blood, taken at week 0. The sequence was collected from a human donor with alopecia areata. CDR3 coding DNA: TGTGCCAGCAGCTTAGGGTCAACCTACAATGAGCAGTTCTTC. It yields the protein CASSLGSTYNEQFF.